These 5 T cell receptor beta chains originate from one sample sequenced in a study of metastatic and nonmetastatic thyroid tumors. There were no patients who had received any treatment before thyroid surgery. TCRdb recomputed clones from the PCR reads via MiXCR. The profile shows 64,000 or so clones, 15% to 20% of them singletons. Specimen: blood. Source of these receptors: a male donor with papillary thyroid cancer or a benign thyroid nodule (not recorded which). Some clones in this sample may be carry-over from other donors' samples.

The sample holds many counts of this clone. The chain uses TRBV4-1 and TRBJ2-1; no reliable D call. Germline-derived CDR1 and CDR2 are MGHRA and YSYEKL. This CDR3 has 16 amino acids. The V end was cut by 3 bases, the J end by 6 bases, with 18 bases between. CDR3: CASSQGPDSHVNEQFF. DNA for the CDR3: TGCGCCAGCAGCCAGGGCCCCGATAGTCACGTCAATGAGCAGTTCTTC.

This clone came up many times. J is TRBJ1-2 and V is TRBV9, with D possibly matching TRBD1 (6 bases). The V gene's germline CDR1 is SGDLS and CDR2 YYNGEE. The CDR3 sequence is 13 residues long. V was cut by 3 bases and J by 2 bases, with 8 bases left in between. CDR3 DNA sequence: TGTGCCAGCAGCGATACAGGGAACTATGGCTACACCTTC. Protein product: CASSDTGNYGYTF.

The sample holds many counts of this clone. The gene calls are TRBV9 and TRBJ2-1; perhaps TRBD1 as D (6 bases). Trimming left V 0 bases short and J 8 bases short, with 12 bases between. The CDR3 consists of 14 residues. CDR1 and CDR2 (germline): SGDLS, YYNGEE. The DNA of the CDR3 is TGTGCCAGCAGCGTAGCCCGGACAGTCGATGAGCAGTTCTTC. This sequence encodes CASSVARTVDEQFF.

There are many counts of this clone. In DNA form, the CDR3 reads TGTGCCAGCAAAGACGGCGGACAAGAGACCCAGTACTTC. Translating it yields CASKDGGQETQYF. J is TRBJ2-5 and V is TRBV6-1; no clear D. The CDR3 has 13 residues. Germline-derived CDR1 and CDR2 are MNHNS and SASEGT. The germline V and J ends were trimmed by 7 bases and 2 bases, with 11 bases remaining between them.

This clone was observed many times. The CDR3, as DNA: TGTGCCAGCAGTGAAGACAGGGCGGGGGGGCCCGGGTCGAGAAATGAGCAGTTCTTC. The encoded protein is CASSEDRAGGPGSRNEQFF. The chain carries TRBV2 and TRBJ2-1; 9 bases match TRBD2. Germline V lookup: CDR1 SNHLY, CDR2 FYNNEI. The CDR3 totals 19 residues. The V segment lost 1 base and the J segment 7 bases; nucleotides outside the gene matches: 17. The entire variable domain, with the rest obtained from reference TRBV2 and TRBJ2-1, is as follows: EPEVTQTPSHQVTQMGQEVILRCVPISNHLYFYWYRQILGQKVEFLVSFYNNEISEKSEIFDDQFSVERPDGSNFTLKIRSTKLEDSAMYFCASSEDRAGGPGSRNEQFFGPGTRLTVL.